The 22 T cell receptor beta chains reported below all come from one sample, sequenced in a study of OX40 agonist ivuxolimab in advanced cancers. Assay used: immunoSEQ multiplex PCR; TCRdb lists only in-frame clones, some missing. Among tens of thousands of clones, about 87% were seen once, and the ten largest hold 11%. The starting material was CD4+ or CD8+ T cells sorted from blood, obtained in a trial of the OX40 agonist ivuxolimab. The receptor source for this set is an adult with an advanced solid tumor such as melanoma, head and neck, liver or kidney cancer.

The V call is TRBV9, the J call TRBJ1-2, with D hard to call. V was cut by 4 bases and J by 4 bases, with 5 bases left in between. From germline, CDR1 is SGDLS and CDR2 YYNGEE. The CDR3 extends over 11 amino acids. CDR3 sequence (DNA): TGTGCCAGCAGCAGCGGCTATGGCTACACCTTC. Its protein product is CASSSGYGYTF.

V usage is TRBV27 and J usage is TRBJ2-3; 7 positions match TRBD1. This CDR3 comprises 13 residues. Trimming cost V 3 bases and J 11 bases; bases outside gene matches: 8. The germline V gene has CDR1 MNHEY and CDR2 SMNVEV (reference sequence). CDR3 amino acids: CASSFARGNRQYF. For the CDR3, the DNA is TGTGCCAGCAGTTTCGCCAGGGGGAATAGGCAGTATTTT.

The chain is built from TRBV27 and TRBJ1-5, with D unclear. V was shortened by 3 bases and J by 5 bases, with 5 bases between the two germline ends. CDR1 and CDR2 (germline): MNHEY, SMNVEV (reference sequence). This CDR3 is 12 amino acids long. For the CDR3, the DNA is TGTGCCAGCAGTTTCATAGATCAGCCCCAGCATTTT. Translating gives CASSFIDQPQHF.

This chain connects TRBV28 to TRBJ2-7; the match to TRBD1 covers 7 bases. V trimming: 6 bases; J trimming: 0 bases; junction bases outside the gene matches: 2. Germline V gene data show CDR1 as MDHEN and CDR2 as SYDVKM. This CDR3 spans 13 amino acids. The CDR3 coding sequence is TGTGCCAGCAGCTGGGACAGCTCCTACGAGCAGTACTTC. Its protein product is CASSWDSSYEQYF. The full variable domain, with the rest looked up from reference TRBV28 and TRBJ2-7, is DVKVTQSSRYLVKRTGEKVFLECVQDMDHENMFWYRQDPGLGLRLIYFSYDVKMKEKGDIPEGYSVSREKKERFSLILESASTNQTSMYLCASSWDSSYEQYFGPGTRLTVT.

The chain is built from TRBV27 and TRBJ2-4, with D possibly matching TRBD2 (5 bases). The CDR3 covers 15 residues. Germline assignment: CDR1 MNHEY and CDR2 SMNVEV (reference sequence). The V end lost 6 bases, the J end lost 0 bases, and 12 bases lay between the germline ends. The CDR3 DNA follows: TGTGCCAGCAGCAACTCGGGATTAGCCAAAAACATTCAGTACTTC. It yields the protein CASSNSGLAKNIQYF.

The J gene is TRBJ2-2, the V gene TRBV27, with 7 bases that match TRBD1. The J segment lost 5 bases and the V segment lost 5 bases, leaving 8 bases of the junction unmatched. Germline V lookup: CDR1 MNHEY, CDR2 SMNVEV (reference sequence). The CDR3 spans 15 residues. CDR3 bases: TGTGCCAGCAGTAACGGCAGGGGGTTGACCGGGGAGCTGTTTTTT. Translating gives CASSNGRGLTGELFF.

V usage is TRBV7-8 and J usage is TRBJ1-1; D might be TRBD1 (6 bases). Germline CDR1 SGHVS, CDR2 FQNEAQ. V lost 2 bases to trimming and J lost 4 bases, with 8 bases between them. The CDR3 consists of 13 residues. Here the CDR3 reads CASSLLQGTEAFF. The CDR3 bases are TGTGCCAGCAGCTTATTACAGGGCACTGAAGCTTTCTTT.

The chain is built from TRBV19 and TRBJ2-1, with D unresolved. The CDR3 consists of 12 residues. In germline, CDR1 is LNHDA, CDR2 SQIVND (reference sequence). V dropped 1 base and J dropped 6 bases, with 4 bases sitting between them. The CDR3 sequence: CASSIGINEQFF. CDR3 DNA: TGTGCCAGTAGTATAGGTATCAATGAGCAGTTCTTC.

The chain is built from TRBV6-5 and TRBJ2-2; D call uncertain. CDR1 MNHEY and CDR2 SVGAGI come from the germline V gene. Trimming pared 6 bases from V and 2 bases from J, leaving 4 bases between. The CDR3 is made up of 12 amino acids. The CDR3 protein is CASSINTGELFF. The CDR3 region has the DNA TGTGCCAGCAGCATCAACACCGGGGAGCTGTTTTTT.

V usage is TRBV28 and J usage is TRBJ2-1; 8 bases align to TRBD1. The CDR3 covers 15 residues. Looked up from germline, CDR1 is MDHEN and CDR2 is SYDVKM. With V trimmed by 10 bases and J by 1 base, 9 bases remained unmatched. CDR3 DNA sequence: TGTGCCACCAAACTGACAGGGGAATCCTACAATGAGCAGTTCTTC. Translating gives CATKLTGESYNEQFF.

The chain is built from TRBV9 and TRBJ1-3, with D unresolved. Germline lookup yields CDR1 SGDLS and CDR2 YYNGEE. The CDR3 extends over 15 amino acids. Trimming took 0 bases from V and 3 from J, leaving 10 bases between them. This CDR3 reads CASSVGLLGGNTIYF. CDR3 DNA: TGTGCCAGCAGCGTAGGTTTGTTGGGTGGAAACACCATATATTTT.

The DNA for the CDR3 is TGTGCCAGCACTGTAGCGGGAGGGCGGGATACGCAGTATTTT. This gives the protein CASTVAGGRDTQYF. The chain employs TRBV28 and TRBJ2-3, with 11 bases matching TRBD2. Trimming at V came to 7 bases and at J to 6 bases, leaving 6 bases not matched to a gene. CDR3 length: 14 amino acids. Per the germline V gene, CDR1 is MDHEN and CDR2 is SYDVKM.

The chain is built from TRBV5-6 and TRBJ1-2, with a tentative D call TRBD1 (6 bases). CDR1 is SGHDT and CDR2 is YYEEEE in the germline V gene. The CDR3 length is 13 residues. Trimming left V 4 bases short and J 2 bases short, with 9 bases between. The CDR3 spells CASSEGENYGYTF. In nucleotides, the CDR3 is TGTGCCAGCAGCGAGGGGGAGAACTATGGCTACACCTTC.

V and J are TRBV7-9 and TRBJ2-7, with TRBD1 as a possible D gene (5 bases). There are 19 residues in the CDR3. Germline CDR1 and CDR2: SEHNR and FQNEAQ (reference sequence). Trimming took 5 bases from V and 3 from J, leaving 29 bases between them. Here the CDR3 DNA reads TGTGCCAGCAGCCCCTCATATCAGCAGGCTCAGGGTAATCACTACGAGCAGTACTTC. Translation gives CASSPSYQQAQGNHYEQYF.

The chain couples TRBV27 to TRBJ1-1; 10 bases map to TRBD1. Germline V gene sequence: CDR1 MNHEY, CDR2 SMNVEV (reference sequence). The CDR3 loop spans 19 amino acids. Unmatched junction bases numbered 13, after V lost 0 bases and J lost 3 bases. In DNA form, the CDR3 reads TGTGCCAGCAGTTTATCGGCGACCGGGACAGGGGATCCCGACACTGAAGCTTTCTTT. Translating gives CASSLSATGTGDPDTEAFF.

The chain couples TRBV30 to TRBJ2-7, with 8 bases fitting TRBD2. Germline V lookup: CDR1 GTSNPN, CDR2 SVGIG (reference sequence). Trimming took 2 bases from V and 0 from J; bases not matched to a gene: 6. The CDR3 covers 15 residues. The CDR3 DNA reads TGTGCCTGGAGTAGGTTAGCGGGGCTCTCCTACGAGCAGTACTTC. Amino acid sequence: CAWSRLAGLSYEQYF.

The V gene is TRBV7-8, the J gene TRBJ2-7; D is possibly TRBD2 (5 bases). This CDR3 has 12 amino acids. The V end was cut by 7 bases, the J end by 3 bases, with 10 bases between. Per germline, CDR1 SGHVS and CDR2 FQNEAQ. Here the CDR3 reads CASIMGSYEQYF. CDR3 nucleotides: TGTGCCAGCATAATGGGGAGCTACGAGCAGTACTTC.

The chain combines TRBV28 with TRBJ2-1; 9 nucleotides match TRBD2. V was pared by 2 bases and J by 8 bases, with 4 bases of the junction left unmatched. The CDR3 is 14 amino acids. Germline V gives CDR1 MDHEN, CDR2 SYDVKM. In DNA, the CDR3 is TGTGCCAGCAGTTTAGCGGGAGGGCCCGATGAGCAGTTCTTC. It translates to CASSLAGGPDEQFF.

V usage is TRBV27 and J usage is TRBJ2-3; D remains ambiguous. The germline gives CDR1 MNHEY, CDR2 SMNVEV (reference sequence). Trimming removed 5 bases at V and 6 bases at J, with 6 bases between. This CDR3 is 11 amino acids long. The CDR3 DNA is TGTGCCAGCAGTGCCCGTGATACGCAGTATTTT. It translates to CASSARDTQYF.

V usage is TRBV27 and J usage is TRBJ2-3; unclear D gene. Germline V gene sequence: CDR1 MNHEY, CDR2 SMNVEV (reference sequence). The V end was cut by 0 bases, the J end by 3 bases, with 4 bases between. This CDR3 is built from 13 residues. The DNA for the CDR3 is TGTGCCAGCAGTTTATCGAAAACAGATACGCAGTATTTT. This gives the protein CASSLSKTDTQYF.

The V gene is TRBV27, the J gene TRBJ1-1; D might be TRBD1 (5 bases). This CDR3 contains 14 residues. Germline CDR1 MNHEY, CDR2 SMNVEV (reference sequence). The V end lost 5 bases, the J end lost 3 bases, and 13 bases lay between the germline ends. CDR3 protein: CASSTRDLYTEAFF. The CDR3 region has the DNA TGTGCCAGCAGTACACGGGACCTTTACACTGAAGCTTTCTTT.

The gene calls are TRBV7-9 and TRBJ2-1; D is uncertain. This CDR3 comprises 12 residues. The ends were cut back, 4 bases at V and 2 bases at J, with 3 bases in the middle. Germline assignment: CDR1 SEHNR and CDR2 FQNEAQ (reference sequence). The DNA of the CDR3 is TGTGCCAGCAGCTACACCTACAATGAGCAGTTCTTC. It is translated as CASSYTYNEQFF.